Shown below are 13 T cell receptor beta chains from a single sample sequenced in a study of shared T cell receptors in the human thymus (dated by TCRdb to the early 2020s). The method was the immunoSEQ multiplex PCR assay. TCRdb stores this immuneACCESS table with in-frame sequences only. Part of the clones is absent; in the studies checked, under half of the shortfall reflects unresolved V genes, and no reason is known for the rest. The sample records hundreds of thousands of clones, roughly 94% of which are singletons. The ten largest clones represent approximately 0.02% of the sample. Sequenced input: thymocytes. The source is a human donor.

The chain has TRBV7-2 and TRBJ2-7, with 11 bases fitting TRBD2. The CDR3 length is 19 residues. V dropped 3 bases and J dropped 0; count of bases not matched to a gene: 13. Germline V gene sequence: CDR1 SGHTA, CDR2 FQGNSA. CDR3 residues: CASSFRLAGGIDHSYEQYF. The CDR3 nucleotides are TGTGCCAGCAGCTTTCGGCTAGCGGGAGGAATTGACCACTCCTACGAGCAGTACTTC.

This clone was recorded once. V usage is TRBV15 and J usage is TRBJ1-5; 7 bases map to TRBD1. CDR1 LNHNV and CDR2 YYDKDF come from the germline V gene (reference sequence). The CDR3 has 16 residues. The V segment lost 5 bases and the J segment 2 bases; nucleotides outside the gene matches: 9. The CDR3 DNA sequence: TGTGCCACCAGCGGTCCCGGACAGGTCGGCAATCAGCCCCAGCATTTT. Its protein product is CATSGPGQVGNQPQHF.

The gene calls are TRBV14 and TRBJ1-5, with D unresolved. This CDR3 spans 13 amino acids. Trimming left V 0 bases short and J 7 bases short, with 7 bases between. Per the germline V gene, CDR1 is SGHDN and CDR2 is FVKESK. The CDR3, as DNA: TGTGCCAGCAGCCAAGACATTGCCCAGCCCCAGCATTTT. Its protein is CASSQDIAQPQHF. Full variable domain (rest looked up from reference TRBV14 and TRBJ1-5): EAGVTQFPSHSVIEKGQTVTLRCDPISGHDNLYWYRRVMGKEIKFLLHFVKESKQDESGMPNNRFLAERTGGTYSTLKVQPAELEDSGVYFCASSQDIAQPQHFGDGTRLSIL.

The genes are TRBV7-6 and TRBJ2-2, with 11 bases aligning to TRBD2. The CDR3 has 16 residues. Germline CDR1 is SGHVS and CDR2 is FNYEAQ. V lost 4 bases to trimming and J lost 5 bases; unmatched junction nucleotides: 6. The CDR3 protein is CASSYPGLAVTGELFF. The CDR3 region has the DNA TGTGCCAGCAGCTACCCGGGACTAGCGGTAACCGGGGAGCTGTTTTTT.

This rearrangement joins TRBV9 to TRBJ2-3; D might be TRBD2 (6 bases). Trimming left V 6 bases short and J 4 bases short, with 12 bases between. The germline CDR1 and CDR2 sequences are SGDLS and YYNGEE. This CDR3 has 13 amino acids. This CDR3 reads CASTNRRADTQYF. The CDR3 nucleotides read TGTGCCAGCACTAACCGGAGGGCAGATACGCAGTATTTT.

The rearrangement links TRBV7-2 to TRBJ2-7; D is unclear. The CDR3 extends over 16 amino acids. CDR1 and CDR2 (germline): SGHTA, FQGNSA. The V gene lost 4 bases and the J gene lost 1 base, with 17 bases spanning the gap. The CDR3 bases are TGTGCCAGCAGCTACCACGCTTCACCGGGTTCCTACGAGCAGTACTTC. This gives the protein CASSYHASPGSYEQYF.

The chain recombines TRBV5-6 with TRBJ2-3; a possible D gene is TRBD1 (5 bases). V lost 3 bases and J lost 3, with 8 bases in between. The germline V gene encodes CDR1 SGHDT and CDR2 YYEEEE. The CDR3 has 13 amino acids. The CDR3 DNA sequence: TGTGCCAGCAGCTCCGACAGAACAGATACGCAGTATTTT. This codes for CASSSDRTDTQYF.

This chain uses TRBV5-4 with TRBJ2-7; 10 nucleotides align to TRBD1. V gave up 4 bases and J gave up 0 bases; unmatched junction bases: 10. This CDR3 contains 17 residues. Germline CDR1 is SGHNT and CDR2 is YYREEE (reference sequence). Here the CDR3 reads CASSPAFRDRGSYEQYF. For the CDR3, the DNA is TGTGCCAGCAGCCCAGCCTTTAGGGACAGGGGCTCCTACGAGCAGTACTTC.

The chain links TRBV5-4 to TRBJ2-5; TRBD1 matches at 9 bases. The CDR3 has 15 residues. V lost 2 bases to trimming and J lost 4 bases; unmatched junction nucleotides: 6. Germline CDR1 reads SGHNT; CDR2 reads YYREEE (reference sequence). CDR3 nucleotide sequence: TGTGCCAGCAGCTTCCCCGGGACAGGGATAGAGACCCAGTACTTC. Its protein is CASSFPGTGIETQYF.

The V gene is TRBV4-1, the J gene TRBJ2-1; D remains ambiguous. CDR1 is MGHRA and CDR2 is YSYEKL in the germline V gene. V was shortened by 0 bases and J by 10 bases, with 10 bases between the two germline ends. The CDR3 loop spans 13 amino acids. The CDR3, as DNA: TGCGCCAGCAGCCAAGATTCAACATCCGAGCAGTTCTTC. This translates into CASSQDSTSEQFF.

The J gene is TRBJ2-3, the V gene TRBV2; 12 positions match TRBD2. V was clipped by 2 bases and J by 3 bases; unmatched bases: 15. Germline CDR1 reads SNHLY; CDR2 reads FYNNEI. The CDR3 sequence is 20 residues long. The CDR3 loop reads CASSESATSGSLEETDTQYF. The CDR3 nucleotides read TGTGCCAGCAGTGAAAGCGCGACTAGCGGGAGCCTGGAGGAAACAGATACGCAGTATTTT.

This clone showed up just once. V and J are TRBV2 and TRBJ1-4, with D unresolved. Trimming left V 5 bases short and J 0 bases short, with 13 bases between. The germline V gene encodes CDR1 SNHLY and CDR2 FYNNEI. The CDR3 totals 16 residues. In nucleotides, the CDR3 is TGTGCCAGCAGTCCAAGACACCATGCAACTAATGAAAAACTGTTTTTT. Its protein product is CASSPRHHATNEKLFF.

This clone was found once. The J gene is TRBJ2-7, the V gene TRBV5-1, with unresolved D. Looked up from germline, CDR1 is SGHRS and CDR2 is YFSETQ. The CDR3 has 14 amino acids. V dropped 1 base and J dropped 4 bases, with 12 bases sitting between them. CDR3: CASSLPGSTYEQYF. Written as DNA, the CDR3 is TGCGCCAGCAGCTTGCCCGGATCTACGTACGAGCAGTACTTC.